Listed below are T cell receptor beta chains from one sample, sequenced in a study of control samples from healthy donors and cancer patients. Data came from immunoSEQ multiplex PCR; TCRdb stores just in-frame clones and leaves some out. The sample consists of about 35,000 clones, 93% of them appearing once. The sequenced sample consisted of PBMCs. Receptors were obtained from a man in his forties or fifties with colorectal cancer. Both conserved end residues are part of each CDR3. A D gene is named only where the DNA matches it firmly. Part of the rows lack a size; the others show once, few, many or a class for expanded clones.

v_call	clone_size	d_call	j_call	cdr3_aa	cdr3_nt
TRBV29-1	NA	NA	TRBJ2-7	CSVVRGTEQYF	TGCAGCGTTGTCCGGGGGACCGAGCAGTACTTC
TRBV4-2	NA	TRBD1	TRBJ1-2	CASSQAGTGDYYGYTF	TGTGCCAGCAGCCAAGCCGGGACAGGGGATTACTATGGCTACACCTTC
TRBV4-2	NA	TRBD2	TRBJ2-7	CASSQVAGDQYEQYF	TGTGCCAGCAGCCAAGTAGCGGGGGACCAATACGAGCAGTACTTC
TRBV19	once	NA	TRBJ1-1	CASSRDRTLGTEAFF	TGTGCCAGTAGCCGTGACAGGACCCTGGGCACTGAAGCTTTCTTT
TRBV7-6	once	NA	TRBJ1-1	CASNQGEDGSTEAFF	TGTGCCAGCAACCAAGGGGAGGATGGGTCCACTGAAGCTTTCTTT
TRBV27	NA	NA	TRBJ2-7	CASSLLAGSSYEQYF	TGTGCCAGCAGTTTACTCGCAGGTTCCTCCTACGAGCAGTACTTC
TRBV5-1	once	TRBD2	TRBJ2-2	CASSSGSRLTSGVTGELFF	TGCGCCAGCAGCTCCGGGTCCCGCCTAACTAGCGGGGTTACCGGGGAGCTGTTTTTT
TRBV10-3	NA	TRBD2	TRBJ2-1	CAISPRGGGAVGYNEQFF	TGTGCCATCAGCCCCCGAGGCGGGGGGGCCGTAGGCTACAATGAGCAGTTCTTC
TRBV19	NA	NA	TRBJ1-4	CASSPLRQNEKLFF	TGTGCCAGTAGTCCCCTACGACAAAATGAAAAACTGTTTTTT
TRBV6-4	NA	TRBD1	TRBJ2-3	CASSEGDRGTDTQYF	TGTGCCAGCAGTGAGGGGGACAGGGGCACAGATACGCAGTATTTT
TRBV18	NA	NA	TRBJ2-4	CASSPPIPPGYTKNIQYF	TGTGCCAGCTCACCACCGATCCCTCCGGGGTATACCAAAAACATTCAGTACTTC
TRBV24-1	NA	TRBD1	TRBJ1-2	CATSDTDRAYGYTF	TGTGCCACCAGTGACACGGACAGGGCGTATGGCTACACCTTC
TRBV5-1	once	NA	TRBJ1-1	CASSSGQNTEAFF	TGCGCCAGCAGCTCTGGACAGAACACTGAAGCTTTCTTT
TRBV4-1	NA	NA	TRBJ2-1	CASSQGPLNEQFF	TGCGCCAGCAGCCAAGGCCCGCTCAATGAGCAGTTCTTC
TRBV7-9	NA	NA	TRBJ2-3	CASSSQGIGTDTQYF	TGTGCCAGCAGCTCCCAGGGTATTGGCACAGATACGCAGTATTTT
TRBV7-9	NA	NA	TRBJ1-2	CASGGGGNYGYTF	TGTGCCAGCGGGGGTGGAGGAAACTATGGCTACACCTTC
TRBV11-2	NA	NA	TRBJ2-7	CASSFSGTGGYYEQYF	TGTGCCAGCAGTTTCTCTGGGACCGGCGGCTACTACGAGCAGTACTTC
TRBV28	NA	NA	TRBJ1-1	CASSLRQVTAPAFF	TGTGCCAGCAGTTTGAGGCAGGTCACTGCCCCAGCTTTCTTT
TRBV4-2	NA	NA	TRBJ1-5	CASSQDEGYSNQPQHF	TGTGCCAGCAGCCAAGACGAGGGGTATAGCAATCAGCCCCAGCATTTT
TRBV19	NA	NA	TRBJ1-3	CASRVGSGNTIYF	TGTGCCAGTAGGGTGGGATCTGGAAACACCATATATTTT
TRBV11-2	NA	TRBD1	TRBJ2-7	CASSLGQGTYEQYF	TGTGCCAGCAGCTTAGGACAGGGTACCTACGAGCAGTACTTC
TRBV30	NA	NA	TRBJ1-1	CAWSVRRGQLNTEAFF	TGTGCCTGGAGTGTACGGAGAGGGCAGCTAAACACTGAAGCTTTCTTT
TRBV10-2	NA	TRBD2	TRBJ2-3	CASSLAGEADTQYF	TGCGCCAGCAGTCTAGCGGGGGAGGCAGATACGCAGTATTTT
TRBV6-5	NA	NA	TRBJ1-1	CASSYSTGRMSEAFF	TGTGCCAGCAGTTACTCCACCGGCCGGATGAGTGAAGCTTTCTTT
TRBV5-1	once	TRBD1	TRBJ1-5	CASSIGQGNQPQHF	TGCGCCAGCAGCATCGGACAGGGCAATCAGCCCCAGCATTTT
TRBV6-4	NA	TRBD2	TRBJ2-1	CASSMTSGGRPENWDEQFF	TGTGCCAGCAGCATGACTAGCGGGGGGCGGCCAGAGAATTGGGATGAGCAGTTCTTC
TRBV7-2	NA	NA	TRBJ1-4	CASSLLGIGSQGKLFF	TGTGCCAGCAGCCTCCTAGGGATAGGGTCCCAGGGAAAACTGTTTTTT
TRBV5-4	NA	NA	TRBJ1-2	CASSLASQGGGYTF	TGTGCCAGCAGCTTGGCCTCCCAAGGCGGTGGCTACACCTTC
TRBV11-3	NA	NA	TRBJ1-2	CASSGAKNYGYTF	TGTGCCAGCAGCGGAGCGAAGAACTATGGCTACACCTTC
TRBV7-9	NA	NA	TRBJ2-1	CASSFDTRPWDEQFF	TGTGCCAGCAGCTTCGATACTAGGCCTTGGGATGAGCAGTTCTTC
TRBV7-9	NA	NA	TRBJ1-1	CAAIGPGAGEAFF	TGTGCCGCAATAGGCCCCGGGGCTGGTGAAGCTTTCTTT
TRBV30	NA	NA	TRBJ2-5	CAAYSGGGQETQYF	TGTGCCGCCTATTCCGGGGGAGGCCAAGAGACCCAGTACTTC
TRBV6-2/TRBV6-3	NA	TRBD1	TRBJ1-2	CASSSFGTGGYGYTF	TGTGCCAGCAGCTCCTTTGGGACAGGGGGTTATGGCTACACCTTC
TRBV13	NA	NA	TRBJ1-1	CASSLPGTMNTEAFF	TGTGCCAGCAGCTTACCCGGGACAATGAACACTGAAGCTTTCTTT
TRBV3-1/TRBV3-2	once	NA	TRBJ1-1	CASSQDWQSSGRAFF	TGTGCCAGCAGCCAAGATTGGCAGTCATCAGGGAGGGCTTTCTTT
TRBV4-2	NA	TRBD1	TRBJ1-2	CASSPPSGQGFGYTF	TGTGCCAGCAGCCCTCCTTCGGGACAGGGTTTTGGCTACACCTTC
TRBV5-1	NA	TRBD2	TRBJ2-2	CASSSLAGTNTGELFF	TGCGCCAGCAGCTCCTTAGCGGGGACGAACACCGGGGAGCTGTTTTTT
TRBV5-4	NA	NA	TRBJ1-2	CASSMRYPGTDYYGYTF	TGTGCCAGCAGCATGCGATACCCCGGGACGGATTATTATGGCTACACCTTC
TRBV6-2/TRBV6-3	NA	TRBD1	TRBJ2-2	CASSPGGWTGNTGELFF	TGTGCCAGCAGTCCGGGCGGTTGGACAGGGAACACCGGGGAGCTGTTTTTT
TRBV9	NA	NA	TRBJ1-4	CASTPGRISNEKLFF	TGTGCCAGCACCCCCGGACGGATATCTAATGAAAAACTGTTTTTT